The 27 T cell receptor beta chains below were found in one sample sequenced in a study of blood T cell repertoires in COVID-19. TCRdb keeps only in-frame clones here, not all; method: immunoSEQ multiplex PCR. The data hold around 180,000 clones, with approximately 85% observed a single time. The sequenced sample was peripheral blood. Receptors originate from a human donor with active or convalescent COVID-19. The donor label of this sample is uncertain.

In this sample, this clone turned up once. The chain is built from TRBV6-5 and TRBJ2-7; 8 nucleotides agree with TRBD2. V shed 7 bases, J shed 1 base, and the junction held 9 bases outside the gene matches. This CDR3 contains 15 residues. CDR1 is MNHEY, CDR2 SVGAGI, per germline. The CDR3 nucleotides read TGTGCCAGCACCGGGGGGGGGATTGGGTCCTACGAGCAGTACTTC. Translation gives CASTGGGIGSYEQYF.

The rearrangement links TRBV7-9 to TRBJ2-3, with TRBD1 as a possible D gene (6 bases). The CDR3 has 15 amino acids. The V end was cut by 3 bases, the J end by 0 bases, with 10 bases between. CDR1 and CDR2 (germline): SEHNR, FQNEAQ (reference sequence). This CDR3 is CASSFKGVSTDTQYF. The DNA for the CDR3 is TGTGCCAGCAGCTTCAAGGGGGTTAGCACAGATACGCAGTATTTT.

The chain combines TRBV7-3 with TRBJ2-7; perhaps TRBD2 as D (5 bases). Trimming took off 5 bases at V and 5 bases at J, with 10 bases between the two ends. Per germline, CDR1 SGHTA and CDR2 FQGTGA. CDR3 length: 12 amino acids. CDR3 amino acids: CASSDGLNEQYF. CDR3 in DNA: TGTGCCAGCAGCGATGGACTTAACGAGCAGTACTTC.

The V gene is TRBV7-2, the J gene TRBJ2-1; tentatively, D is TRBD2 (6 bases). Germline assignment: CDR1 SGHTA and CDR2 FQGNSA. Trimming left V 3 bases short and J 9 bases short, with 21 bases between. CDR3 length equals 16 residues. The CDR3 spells CASSFLLSSGWFEQFF. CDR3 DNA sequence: TGTGCCAGCAGCTTCCTCTTAAGTAGCGGCTGGTTTGAGCAGTTCTTC.

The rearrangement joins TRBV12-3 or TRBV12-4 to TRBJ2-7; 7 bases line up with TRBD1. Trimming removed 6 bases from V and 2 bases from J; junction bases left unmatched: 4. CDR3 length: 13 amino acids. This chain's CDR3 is CASRGQGAYEQYF. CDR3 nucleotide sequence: TGTGCCAGCAGGGGGCAGGGGGCCTACGAGCAGTACTTC.

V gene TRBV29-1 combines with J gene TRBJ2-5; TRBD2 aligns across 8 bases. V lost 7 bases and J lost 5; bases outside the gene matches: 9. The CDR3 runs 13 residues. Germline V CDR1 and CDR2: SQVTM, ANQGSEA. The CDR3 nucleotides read TGCAGCGCCACCCTCGGGGGGGGCGAGACCCAGTACTTC. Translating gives CSATLGGGETQYF.

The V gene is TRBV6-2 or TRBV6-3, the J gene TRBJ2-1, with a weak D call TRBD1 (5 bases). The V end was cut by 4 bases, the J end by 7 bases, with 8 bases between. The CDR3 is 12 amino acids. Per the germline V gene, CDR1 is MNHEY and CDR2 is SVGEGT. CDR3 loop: CASSLGENEQFF. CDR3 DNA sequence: TGTGCCAGCAGTTTAGGGGAAAATGAGCAGTTCTTC.

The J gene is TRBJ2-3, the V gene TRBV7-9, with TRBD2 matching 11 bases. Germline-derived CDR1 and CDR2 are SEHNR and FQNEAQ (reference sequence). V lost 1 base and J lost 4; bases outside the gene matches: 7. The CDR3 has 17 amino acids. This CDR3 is CASSLGTLAGGPDTQYF. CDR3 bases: TGTGCCAGCAGCTTAGGTACCCTAGCGGGAGGACCAGATACGCAGTATTTT.

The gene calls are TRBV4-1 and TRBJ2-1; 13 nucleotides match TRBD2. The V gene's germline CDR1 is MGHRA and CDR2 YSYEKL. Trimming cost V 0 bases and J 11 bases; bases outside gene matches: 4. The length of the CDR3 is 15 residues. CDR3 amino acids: CASSQEQLAGGKQFF. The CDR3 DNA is TGCGCCAGCAGCCAAGAACAACTAGCGGGGGGGAAGCAGTTCTTC.

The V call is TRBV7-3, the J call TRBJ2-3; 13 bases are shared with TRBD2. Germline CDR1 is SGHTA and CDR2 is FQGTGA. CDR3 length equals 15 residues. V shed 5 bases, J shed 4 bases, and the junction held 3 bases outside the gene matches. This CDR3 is CASSRGLAGADTQYF. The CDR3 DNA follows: TGTGCCAGCAGCCGCGGACTAGCGGGAGCAGATACGCAGTATTTT.

As DNA, the CDR3 is TGTGCCAGCAGCTTAGGCCAGGGTAATATTCAGTACTTC. Protein product: CASSLGQGNIQYF. This rearrangement joins TRBV7-9 to TRBJ2-4; tentative D call: TRBD1 (5 bases). The CDR3 contains 13 residues. Germline CDR1 and CDR2: SEHNR and FQNEAQ (reference sequence). With 1 base removed from V and 10 bases from J, the gap between germline ends came to 11 bases.

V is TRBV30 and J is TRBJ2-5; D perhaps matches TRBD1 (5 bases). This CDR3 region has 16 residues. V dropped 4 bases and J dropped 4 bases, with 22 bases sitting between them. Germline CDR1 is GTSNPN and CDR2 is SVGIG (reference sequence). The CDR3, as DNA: TGTGCCTGGAAAAGGGCCACAGGCGCGAAAGCAGAGACCCAGTACTTC. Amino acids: CAWKRATGAKAETQYF.

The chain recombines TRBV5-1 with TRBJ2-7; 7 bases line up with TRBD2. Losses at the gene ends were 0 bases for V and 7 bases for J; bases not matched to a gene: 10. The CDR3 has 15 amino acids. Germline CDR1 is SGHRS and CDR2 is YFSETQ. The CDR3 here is CASSLVSAGGGEQYF. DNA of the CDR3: TGCGCCAGCAGCTTGGTATCTGCCGGGGGAGGGGAGCAGTACTTC.

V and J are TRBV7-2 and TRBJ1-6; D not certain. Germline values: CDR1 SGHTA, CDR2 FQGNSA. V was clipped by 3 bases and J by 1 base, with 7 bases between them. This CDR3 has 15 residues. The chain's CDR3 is CASSFGGSYNSPLHF. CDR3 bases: TGTGCCAGCAGCTTTGGAGGGTCCTATAATTCACCCCTCCACTTT.

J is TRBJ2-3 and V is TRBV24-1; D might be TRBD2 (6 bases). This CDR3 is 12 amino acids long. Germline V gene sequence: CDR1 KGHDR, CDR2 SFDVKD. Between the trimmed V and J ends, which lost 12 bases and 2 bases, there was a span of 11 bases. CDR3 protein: CAAGTFTDTQYF. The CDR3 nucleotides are TGTGCCGCCGGGACTTTCACAGATACGCAGTATTTT.

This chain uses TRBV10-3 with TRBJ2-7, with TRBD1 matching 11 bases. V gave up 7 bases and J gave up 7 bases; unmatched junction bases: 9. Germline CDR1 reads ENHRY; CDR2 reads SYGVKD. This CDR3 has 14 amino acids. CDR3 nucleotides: TGTGCCATCAAGAACGGACAGGGGGCGTGGGAGCAGTACTTC. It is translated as CAIKNGQGAWEQYF.

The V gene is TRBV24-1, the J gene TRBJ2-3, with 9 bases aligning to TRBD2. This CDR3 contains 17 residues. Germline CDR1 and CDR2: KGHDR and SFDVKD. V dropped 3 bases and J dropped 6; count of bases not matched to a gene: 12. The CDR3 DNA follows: TGTGCCACCAGTGATGCGGGACCGCGGGGGGGCCTTGATACGCAGTATTTT. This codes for CATSDAGPRGGLDTQYF.

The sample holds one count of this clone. In nucleotides, the CDR3 is TGTGCCAGCAGTCCCCGGGACAGTGCATACGAGCAGTACTTC. This encodes CASSPRDSAYEQYF. The rearrangement links TRBV27 to TRBJ2-7; 7 nucleotides line up with TRBD1. With 5 bases clipped from V and 4 bases from J, the junction kept 8 bases outside the gene matches. Germline CDR1 is MNHEY and CDR2 is SMNVEV (reference sequence). CDR3 length: 14 amino acids.

The chain's CDR3 is CASSPLGAAGGLNEQYF. In DNA, the CDR3 is TGTGCCAGCAGCCCCCTAGGGGCGGCGGGGGGGCTTAACGAGCAGTACTTC. The rearrangement links TRBV7-2 to TRBJ2-7; 9 bases map to TRBD2. V lost 5 bases, J lost 5 bases, and 16 bases stayed unmatched. Germline CDR1 reads SGHTA; CDR2 reads FQGNSA. This CDR3 is 17 amino acids long.

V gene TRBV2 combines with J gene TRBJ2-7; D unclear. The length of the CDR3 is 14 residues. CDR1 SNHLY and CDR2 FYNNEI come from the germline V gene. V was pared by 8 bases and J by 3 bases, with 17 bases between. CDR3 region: CASHADFLIYEQYF. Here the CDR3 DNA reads TGTGCCAGCCATGCGGATTTTCTTATCTACGAGCAGTACTTC.

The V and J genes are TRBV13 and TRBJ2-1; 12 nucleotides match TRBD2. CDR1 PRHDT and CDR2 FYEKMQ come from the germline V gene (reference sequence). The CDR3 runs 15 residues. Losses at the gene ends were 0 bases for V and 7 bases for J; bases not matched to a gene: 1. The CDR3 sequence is CASSLGLAGGNEQFF. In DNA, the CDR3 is TGTGCCAGCAGCTTAGGGCTAGCGGGAGGGAATGAGCAGTTCTTC.

In DNA, the CDR3 is TGTGCCAGCAGTAATGGGGGGAGCAATCAGCCCCAGCATTTT. Protein: CASSNGGSNQPQHF. V gene TRBV6-5 combines with J gene TRBJ1-5; D is perhaps TRBD1 (5 bases). The ends were cut back, 5 bases at V and 1 base at J, with 9 bases in the middle. This CDR3 has 14 amino acids. Germline CDR1 reads MNHEY; CDR2 reads SVGAGI.

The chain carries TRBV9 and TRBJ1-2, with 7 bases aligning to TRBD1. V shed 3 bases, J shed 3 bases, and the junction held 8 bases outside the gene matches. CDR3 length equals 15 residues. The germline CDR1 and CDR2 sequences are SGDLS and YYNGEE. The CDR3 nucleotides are TGTGCCAGCAGCGAGGTGATGGGACAGTACTATGGCTACACCTTC. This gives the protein CASSEVMGQYYGYTF.

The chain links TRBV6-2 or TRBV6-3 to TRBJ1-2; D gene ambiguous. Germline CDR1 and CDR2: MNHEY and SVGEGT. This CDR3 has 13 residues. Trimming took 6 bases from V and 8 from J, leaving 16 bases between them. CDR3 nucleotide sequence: TGTGCCAGCAGCTCCGCCGAGGGAGGAGGCTACACCTTC. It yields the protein CASSSAEGGGYTF.

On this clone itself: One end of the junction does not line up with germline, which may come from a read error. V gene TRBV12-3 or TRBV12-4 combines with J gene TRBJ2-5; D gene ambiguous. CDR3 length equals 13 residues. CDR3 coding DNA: TGTGCCAGCAGTTTCACCAAGCAAGAGATCCAGTACTTC. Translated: CASSFTKQEIQYF.

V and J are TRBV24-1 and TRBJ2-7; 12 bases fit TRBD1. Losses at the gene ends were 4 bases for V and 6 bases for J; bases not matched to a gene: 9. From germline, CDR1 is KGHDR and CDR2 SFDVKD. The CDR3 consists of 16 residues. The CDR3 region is CATSDPGQGAFSEQYF. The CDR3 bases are TGTGCCACCAGTGACCCGGGACAGGGGGCTTTCAGCGAGCAGTACTTC.

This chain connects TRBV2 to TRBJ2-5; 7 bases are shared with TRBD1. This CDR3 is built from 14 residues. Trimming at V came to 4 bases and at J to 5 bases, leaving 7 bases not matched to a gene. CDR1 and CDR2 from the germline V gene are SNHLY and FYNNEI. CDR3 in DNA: TGTGCCAGCAGTGGGCGTAGGGGGCACGAGACCCAGTACTTC. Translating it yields CASSGRRGHETQYF.